A single sample is the source of the 8 T cell receptor beta chains below, sequenced in a study of blood T cells in healthy people across ages. Primers used in a second PCR of about 6 to 11 cycles were a sample-barcoded 5' primer and a J-beta primer mix. From the 5' RACE reads, TCRdb called clonotypes with MiXCR, one entry per CDR3 protein. The sample lists 1.5 million to 2 million distinct CDR3 sequences; about 39% were seen once. What was sequenced was blood. The receptors shown here come from a human donor in good health.

This clonotype showed up just a few times. V is TRBV7-8 and J is TRBJ2-1; 11 nucleotides match TRBD2. The germline V gene encodes CDR1 SGHVS and CDR2 FQNEAQ. CDR3 length equals 14 residues. After removal of 5 bases from V and 7 bases from J, the junction contained 4 bases not matched to a gene. For the CDR3, the DNA is TGTGCCAGCAGCAGAAGACTAGCGGGGAATGAGCAGTTCTTC. Translated: CASSRRLAGNEQFF.

The chain uses TRBV10-3 and TRBJ2-7, with D maybe TRBD1 (6 bases). This CDR3 comprises 14 residues. The germline CDR1 and CDR2 sequences are ENHRY and SYGVKD. V lost 3 bases and J 5 bases, leaving 14 bases between the germline ends. This chain's CDR3 is CAISDRQGTHEQYF. In DNA form, the CDR3 reads TGTGCCATCAGTGATCGGCAGGGGACCCACGAGCAGTACTTC.

This chain uses TRBV7-2 with TRBJ1-4; the match to TRBD1 covers 7 bases. Germline CDR1 and CDR2: SGHTA and FQGNSA. There are 18 residues in the CDR3. V trimming: 4 bases; J trimming: 5 bases; junction bases outside the gene matches: 16. As DNA, the CDR3 is TGTGCCAGCAGCTGGAGGGGACAGTCCCAAGAAAGGAATGAAAAACTGTTTTTT. Protein product: CASSWRGQSQERNEKLFF.

This chain connects TRBV10-3 to TRBJ1-2; a weak D match, TRBD1 (5 bases). The length of the CDR3 is 16 residues. Deletions cut 5 bases from V and 1 base from J, with 17 bases between. In germline, CDR1 is ENHRY, CDR2 SYGVKD. In nucleotides, the CDR3 is TGTGCCATCAGTTCACCCCCTGGGGGTCTTAACTATGGCTACACCTTC. Translating gives CAISSPPGGLNYGYTF.

This clonotype was seen more than once but under ten times. The chain has TRBV10-3 and TRBJ1-2, with unresolved D. This CDR3 region has 15 residues. Germline V gives CDR1 ENHRY, CDR2 SYGVKD. The V end was cut by 3 bases, the J end by 0 bases, with 11 bases between. CDR3 in amino acids: CAISEGEGTNYGYTF. In DNA form, the CDR3 reads TGTGCCATCAGTGAAGGCGAGGGAACTAACTATGGCTACACCTTC.

This clonotype was counted between two and nine times. J is TRBJ1-1 and V is TRBV30; 12 nucleotides align to TRBD1. Germline V gene data show CDR1 as GTSNPN and CDR2 as SVGIG (reference sequence). Trimming at V came to 2 bases and at J to 11 bases, leaving 9 bases not matched to a gene. The CDR3 contains 14 residues. CDR3 residues: CAWSSGTGGMKAFF. In DNA form, the CDR3 reads TGTGCCTGGAGTTCCGGGACAGGGGGCATGAAGGCTTTCTTT.

This clonotype was seen only a few times. V and J are TRBV4-1 and TRBJ2-3; 7 nucleotides align to TRBD1. From germline, CDR1 is MGHRA and CDR2 YSYEKL. With V trimmed by 6 bases and J by 4 bases, 10 bases remained unmatched. The CDR3 loop spans 15 amino acids. CDR3 sequence: CASRTGVKSADTQYF. CDR3 DNA sequence: TGCGCCAGCAGAACAGGGGTGAAGTCAGCAGATACGCAGTATTTT.

The J gene is TRBJ2-5, the V gene TRBV20-1; D perhaps matches TRBD2 (7 bases). Germline V gives CDR1 DFQATT, CDR2 SNEGSKA (reference sequence). The CDR3 contains 12 residues. V was trimmed by 6 bases and J by 4 bases, leaving 12 bases between them. The chain's CDR3 is CSAEGGIETQYF. For the CDR3, the DNA is TGCAGTGCAGAGGGGGGGATAGAGACCCAGTACTTC.